The entry below describes one TCR beta chain. V was clipped by 0 bases and J by 4 bases, with 7 bases between them. The CDR3 contains 13 residues. Germline CDR1 SGHRS, CDR2 YFSETQ. The sample originates from a study of blood T cell repertoires in COVID-19. Across the study: T cells, B-cell-depleted T cells, or PBMCs supplied cDNA or gDNA.

Profiled with immunoSEQ multiplex PCR; TCRdb holds only in-frame clones, not every one. Here the sample spans 150,000 or so clones, roughly four fifths being singletons. The gene calls are TRBV5-1 and TRBJ1-2; D is perhaps TRBD1 (5 bases). Sequencing was performed on peripheral blood. The TCR was taken from a human donor with acute or convalescent COVID-19. The donor label of this sample is uncertain. CDR3 amino acids: CASSLERGYGYTF. The CDR3 bases are TGCGCCAGCAGCTTGGAAAGGGGCTATGGCTACACCTTC.